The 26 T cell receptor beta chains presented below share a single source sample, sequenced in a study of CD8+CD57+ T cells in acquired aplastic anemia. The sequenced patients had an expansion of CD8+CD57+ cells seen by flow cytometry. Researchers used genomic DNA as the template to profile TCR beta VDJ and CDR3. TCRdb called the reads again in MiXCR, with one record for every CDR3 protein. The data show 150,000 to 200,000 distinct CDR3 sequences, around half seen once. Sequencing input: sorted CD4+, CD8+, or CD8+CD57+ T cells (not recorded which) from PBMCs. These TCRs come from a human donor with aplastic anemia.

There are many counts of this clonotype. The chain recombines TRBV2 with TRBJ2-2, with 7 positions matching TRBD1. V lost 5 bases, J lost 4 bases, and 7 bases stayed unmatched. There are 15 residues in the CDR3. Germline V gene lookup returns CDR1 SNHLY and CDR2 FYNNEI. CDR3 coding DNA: TGTGCCAGCAGTCCAGACAGGGTGAGCACCGGGGAGCTGTTTTTT. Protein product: CASSPDRVSTGELFF.

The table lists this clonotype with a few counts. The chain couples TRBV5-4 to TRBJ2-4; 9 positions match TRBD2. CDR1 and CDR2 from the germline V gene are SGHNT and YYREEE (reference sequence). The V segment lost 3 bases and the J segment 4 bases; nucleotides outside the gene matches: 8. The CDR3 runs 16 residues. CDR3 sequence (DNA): TGTGCCAGCAGCTCCCAGCGGGGGGCCCCAAAAAACATTCAGTACTTC. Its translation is CASSSQRGAPKNIQYF.

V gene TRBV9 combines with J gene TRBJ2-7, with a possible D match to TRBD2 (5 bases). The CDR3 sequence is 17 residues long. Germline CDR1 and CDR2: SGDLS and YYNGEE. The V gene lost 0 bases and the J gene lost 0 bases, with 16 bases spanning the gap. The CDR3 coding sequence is TGTGCCAGCAGCGTAGTAAGGTTGGAGGATGACTCCTACGAGCAGTACTTC. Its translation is CASSVVRLEDDSYEQYF.

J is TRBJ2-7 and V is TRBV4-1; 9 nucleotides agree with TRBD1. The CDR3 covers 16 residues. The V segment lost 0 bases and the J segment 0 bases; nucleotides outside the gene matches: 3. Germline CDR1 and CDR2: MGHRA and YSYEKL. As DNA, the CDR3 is TGCGCCAGCAGCCAAGATTGGACAGGGGCCTCCTACGAGCAGTACTTC. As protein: CASSQDWTGASYEQYF.

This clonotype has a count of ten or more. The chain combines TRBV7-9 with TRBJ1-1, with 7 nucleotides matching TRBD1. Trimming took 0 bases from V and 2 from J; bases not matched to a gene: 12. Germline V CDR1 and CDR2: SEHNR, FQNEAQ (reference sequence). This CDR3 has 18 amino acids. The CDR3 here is CASSLATYRGKGNTEAFF. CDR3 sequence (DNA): TGTGCCAGCAGCTTAGCGACTTACAGGGGCAAGGGAAACACTGAAGCTTTCTTT.

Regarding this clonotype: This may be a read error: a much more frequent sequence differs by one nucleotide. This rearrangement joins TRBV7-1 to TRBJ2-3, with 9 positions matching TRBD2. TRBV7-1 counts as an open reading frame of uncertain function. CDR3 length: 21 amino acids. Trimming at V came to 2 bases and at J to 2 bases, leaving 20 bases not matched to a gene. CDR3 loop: CASSSRRLAEGAFRSTDTQYF. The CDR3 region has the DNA TGTGCCAGCAGCTCAAGGCGACTAGCGGAGGGCGCGTTTAGGTCCACAGATACGCAGTATTTT.

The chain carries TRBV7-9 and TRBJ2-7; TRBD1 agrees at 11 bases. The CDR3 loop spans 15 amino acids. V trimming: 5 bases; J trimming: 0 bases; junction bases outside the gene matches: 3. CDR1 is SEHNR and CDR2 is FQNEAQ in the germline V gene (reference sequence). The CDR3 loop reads CASSRTGGYSYEQYF. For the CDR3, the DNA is TGTGCCAGCAGCCGGACAGGGGGCTACTCCTACGAGCAGTACTTC.

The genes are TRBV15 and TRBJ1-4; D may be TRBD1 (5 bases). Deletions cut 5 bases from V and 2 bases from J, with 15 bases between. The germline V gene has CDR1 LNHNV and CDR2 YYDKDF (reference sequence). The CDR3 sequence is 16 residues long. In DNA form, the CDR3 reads TGTGCCACCAGCTCCGGGACTATCTTCACTAATGAAAAACTGTTTTTT. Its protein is CATSSGTIFTNEKLFF.

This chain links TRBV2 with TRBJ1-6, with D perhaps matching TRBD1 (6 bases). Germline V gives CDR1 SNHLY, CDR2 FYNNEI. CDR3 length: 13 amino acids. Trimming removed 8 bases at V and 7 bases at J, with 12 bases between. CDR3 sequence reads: CASPDRKNSPLHF. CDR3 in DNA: TGTGCCAGCCCAGACAGGAAGAATTCACCCCTCCACTTT.

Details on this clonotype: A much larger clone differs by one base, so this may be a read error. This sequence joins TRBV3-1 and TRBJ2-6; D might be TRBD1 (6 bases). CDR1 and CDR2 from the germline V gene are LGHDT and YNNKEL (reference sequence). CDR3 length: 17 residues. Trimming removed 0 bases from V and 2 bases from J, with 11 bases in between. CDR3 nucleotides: TGTGCCAGCAGCCAAGACAGGGGTCCCCCTGGGGCCAACGTCCTGACTTTC. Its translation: CASSQDRGPPGANVLTF.

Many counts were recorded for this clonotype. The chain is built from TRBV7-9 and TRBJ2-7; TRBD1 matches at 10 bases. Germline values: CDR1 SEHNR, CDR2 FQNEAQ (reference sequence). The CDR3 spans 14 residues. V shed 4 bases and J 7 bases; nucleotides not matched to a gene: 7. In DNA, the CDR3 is TGTGCCAGCAGCTCAGAGGGACAGGGGTCAGAGCAGTACTTC. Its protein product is CASSSEGQGSEQYF.

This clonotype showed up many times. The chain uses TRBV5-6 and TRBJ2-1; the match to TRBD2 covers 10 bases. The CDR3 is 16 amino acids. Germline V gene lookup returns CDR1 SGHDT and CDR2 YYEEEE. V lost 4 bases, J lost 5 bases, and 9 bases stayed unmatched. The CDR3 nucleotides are TGTGCCAGCAGCCTAAGGACTAGCGGACCCGACAATGAGCAGTTCTTC. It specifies CASSLRTSGPDNEQFF.

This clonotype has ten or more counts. Here the CDR3 reads CASSPGGIYEQYF. In DNA form, the CDR3 reads TGTGCCAGCTCACCAGGGGGGATCTACGAGCAGTACTTC. The chain is built from TRBV18 and TRBJ2-7; maybe TRBD2 (6 bases). The germline V gene has CDR1 KGHSH and CDR2 LQKENI. The CDR3 runs to 13 residues. V lost 2 bases, J lost 3 bases, and 8 bases lay in between.

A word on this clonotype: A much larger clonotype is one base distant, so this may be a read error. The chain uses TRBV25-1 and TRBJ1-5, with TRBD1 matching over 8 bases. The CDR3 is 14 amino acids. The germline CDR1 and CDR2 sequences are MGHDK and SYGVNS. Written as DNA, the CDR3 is TGTGCCAGCAGTCTACAGGGGGACAATCAGTCCCAGCATTTT. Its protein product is CASSLQGDNQSQHF.

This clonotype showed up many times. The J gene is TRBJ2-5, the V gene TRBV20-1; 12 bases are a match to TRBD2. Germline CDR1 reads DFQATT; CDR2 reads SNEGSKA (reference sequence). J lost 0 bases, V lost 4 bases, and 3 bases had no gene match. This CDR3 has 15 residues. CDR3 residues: CSATGLAGNQETQYF. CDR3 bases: TGCAGTGCTACTGGACTAGCGGGGAACCAAGAGACCCAGTACTTC.

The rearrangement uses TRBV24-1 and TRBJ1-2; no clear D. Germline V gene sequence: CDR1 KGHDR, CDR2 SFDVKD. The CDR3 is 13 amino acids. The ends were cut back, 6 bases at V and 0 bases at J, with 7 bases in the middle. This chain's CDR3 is CATSSEANYGYTF. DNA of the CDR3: TGTGCCACCAGTTCCGAGGCTAACTATGGCTACACCTTC.

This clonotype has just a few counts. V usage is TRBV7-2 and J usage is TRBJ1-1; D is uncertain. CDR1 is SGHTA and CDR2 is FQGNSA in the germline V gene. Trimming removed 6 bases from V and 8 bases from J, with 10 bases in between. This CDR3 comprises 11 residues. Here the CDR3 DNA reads TGTGCCAGCAGTTCCCTGAGGGAAGCTTTCTTT. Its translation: CASSSLREAFF.

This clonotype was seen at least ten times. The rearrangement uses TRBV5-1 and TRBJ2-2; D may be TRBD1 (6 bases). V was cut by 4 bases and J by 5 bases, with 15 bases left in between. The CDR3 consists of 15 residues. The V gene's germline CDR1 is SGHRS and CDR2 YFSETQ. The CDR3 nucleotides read TGCGCCAGCAGCGAGCAGGGGATTGGGACCGGGGAGCTGTTTTTT. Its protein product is CASSEQGIGTGELFF.

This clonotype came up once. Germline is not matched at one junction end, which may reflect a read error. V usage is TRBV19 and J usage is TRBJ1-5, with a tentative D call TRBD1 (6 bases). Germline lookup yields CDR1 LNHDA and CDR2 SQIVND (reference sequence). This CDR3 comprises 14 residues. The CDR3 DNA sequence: TGTGCCAGTAGTAAGGGACACGGGAATCGGCCCCAACATTTT. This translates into CASSKGHGNRPQHF. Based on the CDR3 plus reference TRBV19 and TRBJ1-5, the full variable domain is DGGITQSPKYLFRKEGQNVTLSCEQNLNHDAMYWYRQDPGQGLRLIYYSQIVNDFQKGDIAEGYSVSREKKESFPLTVTSAQKNPTAFYLCASSKGHGNRPQHFGDGTRLSIL.

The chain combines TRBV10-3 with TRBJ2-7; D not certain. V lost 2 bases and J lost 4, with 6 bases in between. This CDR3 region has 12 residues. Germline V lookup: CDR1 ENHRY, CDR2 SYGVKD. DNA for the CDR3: TGTGCCATCAGTGAGGCTATTTACGAGCAGTACTTC. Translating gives CAISEAIYEQYF.

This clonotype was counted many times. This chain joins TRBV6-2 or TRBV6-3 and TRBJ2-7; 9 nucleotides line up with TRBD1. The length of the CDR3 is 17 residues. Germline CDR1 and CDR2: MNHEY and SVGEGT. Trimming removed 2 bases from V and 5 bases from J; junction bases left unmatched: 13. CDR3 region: CASSYEVMAGQGNEQYF. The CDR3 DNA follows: TGTGCCAGCAGTTACGAGGTAATGGCGGGACAGGGCAACGAGCAGTACTTC.

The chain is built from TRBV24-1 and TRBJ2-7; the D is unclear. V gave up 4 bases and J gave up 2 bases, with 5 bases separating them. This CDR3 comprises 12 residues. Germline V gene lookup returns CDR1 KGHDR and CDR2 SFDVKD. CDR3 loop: CATSDAAYEQYF. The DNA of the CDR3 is TGTGCCACCAGTGACGCAGCCTACGAGCAGTACTTC.

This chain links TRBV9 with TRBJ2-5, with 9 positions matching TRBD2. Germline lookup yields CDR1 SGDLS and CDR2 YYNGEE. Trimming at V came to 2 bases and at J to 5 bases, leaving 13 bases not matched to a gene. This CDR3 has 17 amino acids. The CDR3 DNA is TGTGCCAGCAGCGTCGAGAGCGGGGGGAATAGGGGGGAGACCCAGTACTTC. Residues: CASSVESGGNRGETQYF. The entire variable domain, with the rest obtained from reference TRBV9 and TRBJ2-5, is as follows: DSGVTQTPKHLITATGQRVTLRCSPRSGDLSVYWYQQSLDQGLQFLIQYYNGEERAKGNILERFSAQQFPDLHSELNLSSLELGDSALYFCASSVESGGNRGETQYFGPGTRLLVL.

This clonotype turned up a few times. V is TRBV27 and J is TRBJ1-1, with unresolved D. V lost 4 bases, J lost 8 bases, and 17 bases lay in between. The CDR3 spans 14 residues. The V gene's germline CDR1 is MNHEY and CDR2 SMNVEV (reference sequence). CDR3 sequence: CASSSDGSALEAFF. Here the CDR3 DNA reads TGTGCCAGCAGTTCCGACGGTTCCGCACTCGAAGCTTTCTTT.

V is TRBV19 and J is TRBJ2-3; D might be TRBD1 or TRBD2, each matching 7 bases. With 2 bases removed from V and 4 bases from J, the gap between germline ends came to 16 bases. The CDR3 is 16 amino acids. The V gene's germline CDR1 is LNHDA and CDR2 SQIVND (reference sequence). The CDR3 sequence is CASSISPGGGADTQYF. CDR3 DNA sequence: TGTGCCAGTAGTATAAGCCCAGGGGGAGGGGCAGATACGCAGTATTTT.

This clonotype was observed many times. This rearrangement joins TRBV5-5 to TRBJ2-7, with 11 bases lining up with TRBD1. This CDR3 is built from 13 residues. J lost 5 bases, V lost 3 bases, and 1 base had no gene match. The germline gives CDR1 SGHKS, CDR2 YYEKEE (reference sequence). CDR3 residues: CASSWTGGNEQYF. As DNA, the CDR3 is TGTGCCAGCAGCTGGACAGGGGGCAACGAGCAGTACTTC. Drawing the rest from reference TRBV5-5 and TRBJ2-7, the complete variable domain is DAGVTQSPTHLIKTRGQQVTLRCSPISGHKSVSWYQQVLGQGPQFIFQYYEKEERGRGNFPDRFSARQFPNYSSELNVNALLLGDSALYLCASSWTGGNEQYFGPGTRLTVT.